This record concerns one TCR beta chain sequence. This clone's antigen is unknown. No base quality values were provided; no much bigger clone lies one nucleotide off. Its CDR3 holds 19 amino acids, cysteine through phenylalanine. The read is trimmed to its CDR3 DNA, 57 bases read in frame from base 1. V drops 1 base and J drops 1 base, leaving 21 bases in between. CDR1 is given as MGHRA and CDR2 as YSYEKL, both from the germline V gene. Libraries were constructed by the immunoSEQ multiplex PCR assay. For the multiplex PCR, a mixture combining 60 forward primers for TCR Vbeta segments and 13 reverse primers for TCR Jbeta segments was used. The CDR3 region of rearranged TCR beta genes was amplified from genomic DNA with a multiplex PCR assay. The Illumina HiSeq System was used to sequence the amplified TCR beta libraries as 87-base-pair reads. The original methods were these. Across the 670 or so repertoires, a later analysis counted 80 million or so unique TCR beta chains, 8.5 million to 12 million of which were shared by at least two donors. Raw reads were error-corrected and collapsed into unique sequences with a nearest-neighbor algorithm that merged closely related sequences to remove PCR and sequencing errors. CDR3 sequences were aligned to IMGT reference sequences to assign V, D and J gene segments. For a sequence to be retained, a match of at least six nucleotides was required to both a V gene segment and a J gene segment. A rearrangement was called productive if the CDR3 had no stop codons and remained in frame with V and J, and every other rearrangement was called non-productive. CDR3 was defined by IMGT convention, running from the second conserved V-encoded cysteine to the conserved J-encoded phenylalanine. The earlier analysis of some 550 of the donors excluded any sequence lacking an unambiguous match to a single V gene segment. An earlier analysis of about 600 of the donors called V segments functional above 56.7% productive rearrangements and segregating when the between-donor standard deviation exceeded 5%. A statistical classification framework was built for diagnosing cytomegalovirus status from the catalog of TCR beta chain sequences. In a later analysis, V and J genes were assigned by comparing TCR nucleotide sequences against IMGT/GENE-DB human TR gene sequences. In a later analysis, CDR3 sequences and most-parsimonious VDJ recombination scenarios were assigned using the TCRdist pipeline. In a later analysis, each TCR beta chain was defined by its CDR3 amino acid sequence together with its V-gene family, and reads without a unique V-gene family were excluded. A later analysis removed 592 highly shared, low-generation-probability nucleotide sequences to deal with suspected cross-contamination and a sequencing artifact. In a later analysis, a clonal expansion index for each public chain was calculated from normalized within-repertoire ranks of inferred template counts. A later analysis computed generation probabilities with a VDJ recombination model fitted to out-of-frame rearrangements, and checked the results against IGoR. A later analysis scored TCR-TCR, TCR-HLA and TCR-CMV co-occurrence with hypergeometric tests, applying a repertoire-size bias correction to TCR pairs. A later analysis estimated false discovery rates by permuting HLA or CMV assignments 20 times. In a later analysis, co-occurring TCRs were grouped using DBSCAN, and TCRdist sequence similarity was added for clustering within HLA-allele-positive subsets. Co-occurrence clustering excluded repertoires with fewer than 30,000 or more than 120,000 public chains, plus five with anomalous nucleotide sharing. Not all clones reach the TCRdb copy of this immuneACCESS table, which keeps in-frame sequences only. Checked studies attribute under half of the gap to unresolved V genes and leave the rest unexplained. The DNA gave D and trimming, while V, J and clone size come from that table. For this sample there are fewer than 200,000 clones; 60% to 85% appear just once. The biggest ten clones account for about 0.69% of the sample.

The data belong to a study of cytomegalovirus exposure and HLA in healthy donors (dated by TCRdb to 2016 to 2017). Notes on the research overall: According to an earlier analysis of 550 to 700 of the donors, 150 million to 200 million T cells yielded over 100 million unique TCR beta sequences and 276 Gb of sequence data. An early release that covered several hundred HLA-typed donors contained approximately 300 gigabases of sequencing data and 80 million or so unique TCR sequences. Among the roughly 400 genotyped donors, under 90% belonged to the genetic ancestry cluster associated with self-reported Caucasian donors. The study was designed to test whether signatures of past pathogen exposure could be identified by cataloging public T cell receptors. The study profiled the T cell repertoires of 550 to 700 subjects by immunosequencing and related them to cytomegalovirus serostatus. Along with the approximately 600-subject first cohort, a separate validation cohort of over 90 different subjects was used. To predict cytomegalovirus infection status, the study combined high-throughput TCR immunosequencing, statistical association of individual TCRs with disease status, and machine learning. A later analysis re-analyzed previously published TCR beta repertoires from 660 or so donors and added high-resolution HLA genotyping to study TCR occurrence patterns. The later analysis used no new phenotypic data to find candidate immune exposures, relying instead on TCR beta sequences and their occurrence across donors. An earlier analysis of 587 of the donors used high-throughput TCR beta sequencing to judge whether each TCR beta V gene segment behaved as functional or pseudogenic. Alongside the repertoire data, information on donor age, sex, ethnicity and CMV serostatus was compiled. Genome-wide SNP genotypes for about three fifths of the roughly 700 donors were used in a later genetic analysis, which treated that subset as a discovery cohort. All discovery cohort repertoires had been generated on a single sequencing platform. Class I and class II HLA loci were covered by the typing at four-digit resolution. Typing coverage varied by locus: about 629-640 donors for A, B, C, DRB1 and DQB1; around 560 for DQA1; around 610 for DPA1; roughly 470 for DPB1. Several DR-DQ haplotypes were treated as single units for association and clustering because of strong linkage in the cohort. Across some 400 genotyped donors of the cohort, an average of about 250,000 unique TCR beta nucleotide sequences per donor were sequenced, and roughly 18% of those sequences were non-productive. Here is what the overall study found, with its caveats: An earlier analysis of approximately 540 of the donors showed that most TCR beta V segments appeared in productive rearrangements either about 87% or about 30% of the time, which broadly matched IMGT annotations. In both the original and validation cohorts, the classifier was reported to diagnose cytomegalovirus status with high specificity and sensitivity. A cluster of highly shared sequence variants was judged likely to be a technical artifact of the sequencing pipeline. Because some donors lacked HLA typing at each locus, the association tests relied only on the typed subset. At a false discovery rate of 0.05, a later analysis linked 15,000 to 20,000 TCR beta sequences to specific HLA alleles. A later genetic analysis associated a missense DCLRE1C variant with V-gene and J-gene trimming of TCR beta chains, and an independent cohort replicated the association. A later analysis found that most CMV-associated TCR beta chains appeared HLA-restricted, with HLA associations seemingly driven largely by CMV exposure. Assigning TCR associations to individual alleles was difficult when HLA alleles, especially DR and DQ, strongly co-occurred. The study listed 150 to 200 TCR beta chains as associated with cytomegalovirus. In a later analysis, HLA-associated TCR beta chains showed more clonal expansion and lower generation probabilities than non-associated chains that were equally common. Linkage disequilibrium might explain the correlated functional status among segregating V segments, but an unknown experimental factor could not be ruled out. Roughly uniform sequencing depth across donors was assumed in presence/absence analyses, although this assumption may not hold. In vitro tests confirmed that a few of the cytomegalovirus-associated TCR beta chains recognize cytomegalovirus antigens. This cohort had only TCR beta chains sequenced, and the lack of alpha or paired-chain data limited which features could be detected. Several of the top co-occurrence clusters appeared to be linked to parvovirus B19, influenza, CMV and Epstein-Barr virus, according to a later analysis. In a later analysis, the rate of TCR association differed among HLA loci, with DRB1 alleles having the most associated TCRs and HLA-C alleles having the fewest. The only immune exposure information available for the cohort was CMV serostatus. The earlier analysis of approximately 560 of the donors excluded 15 to 20 rarely observed V segments, including chromosome 9 orphons, because counts were too low. Across donors, most TCR sequences were observed very rarely, whereas some public TCRs were present in many individuals. Because the 87-base-pair reads could not distinguish some IMGT-functional V segments, including TRBV6-2 and TRBV6-3, those segments were excluded. The authors suggested that the approach could potentially be extended to other disease states and immunological phenotypes. According to a later genetic analysis, donors in an Asian-associated ancestry cluster had fewer N-insertions in productive TCRs than the approximately 710-donor mean. A further reported finding was that TCR beta sequences accurately predicted the HLA-A and HLA-B alleles for most subjects in the first cohort.

The cohort was made up of approximately 670 healthy bone marrow donors. At the time of sampling, every cohort member was nominally healthy, though immune exposures that went unrecorded were likely present. The donor was CMV seronegative and belonged to the group of over 300 seronegative cohort members. Every donor gave a peripheral blood sample, and the peripheral blood mononuclear cells from that sample were used for TCR beta sequencing. The Qiagen DNeasy Blood Extraction Kit was used to extract genomic DNA from the blood cell samples. The sequence is built from TRBV4-1 and TRBJ2-3; confidence is insufficient to name the D gene. The origin of this receptor is a female donor in good health and CMV-seronegative. Source material: PBMCs. The bases read TGCGCCAGCAGCCAAGTAAACCCCGGGTGGGTCCGTCGCACAGATACGCAGTATTTT. Its translation reads: CASSQVNPGWVRRTDTQYF.